The rows below give T cell receptor beta chains drawn from one sample of a study of blood T cell repertoires in COVID-19. Sequencing was performed with immunoSEQ multiplex PCR; in TCRdb, only in-frame clones are kept and a portion is missing. The table has about 110,000 clones, more than 80% seen once. Sequencing was done on a sample of peripheral blood. All receptors derive from a woman aged 55-69 years with COVID-19, enrolled during active disease. Both conserved end residues are part of each CDR3. A D gene is named only where the DNA matches it firmly. Some rows mark clone size as missing; the rest say once, few, many or name a class of expanded clone.

j_call d_call v_call clone_size cdr3_nt cdr3_aa
TRBJ2-6 NA TRBV11-2 NA TGTGCCAGCAGCTCTCTTCAGGGATCTGGGGCCAACGTCCTGACTTTC CASSSLQGSGANVLTF
TRBJ2-7 TRBD1 TRBV10-3 NA TGTGCCATCGGACAGGGACCTACCTACGAGCAGTACTTC CAIGQGPTYEQYF
TRBJ2-1 TRBD2 TRBV2 NA TGTGCCAGCCCTCCCCAGTGGACACGGACTACTAGCGGGGGACCCAATGAGCAGTTCTTC CASPPQWTRTTSGGPNEQFF
TRBJ1-5 NA TRBV11-2 NA TGTGCCAGCAGCTTATCAGGGGATAGCAATCAGCCCCAGCATTTT CASSLSGDSNQPQHF
TRBJ1-6 NA TRBV24-1 NA TGTGCCACCAGTGATCAACCCATAGCCTATAATTCACCCCTCCACTTT CATSDQPIAYNSPLHF
TRBJ2-1 TRBD1 TRBV7-8 NA TGTGCCAGCAGCTTAGGTCACAGGGGGTATGAGAGGAATGAGCAGTTCTTC CASSLGHRGYERNEQFF
TRBJ2-7 NA TRBV7-3 NA TGTGCCAGCAGCCCCGGGTCGGGAAGGAACTCCTACGAGCAGTACTTC CASSPGSGRNSYEQYF
TRBJ1-2 NA TRBV7-3 NA TGTGCCAGCAGCTTAAATAGTGCAGGAGGCTACACCTTC CASSLNSAGGYTF
TRBJ2-7 TRBD1 TRBV6-5 NA TGTGCCAGCAGAGAGGGGGGGACAGGGACCTTCGAGCAGTACTTC CASREGGTGTFEQYF
TRBJ1-2 TRBD1 TRBV28 NA TGTGCCAGCACCTCGGCGGACAGGGGGTCCTATGGCTACACCTTC CASTSADRGSYGYTF
TRBJ1-5 NA TRBV27 once TGTGCCAGCAGTTTAAGTTGGCACCGCAATCAGCCCCAGCATTTT CASSLSWHRNQPQHF
TRBJ2-4 NA TRBV7-6 NA TGTGCCAGCAGCTCCGGCACCTTGAAGGGGAATCTAGCCAAAAACATTCAGTACTTC CASSSGTLKGNLAKNIQYF
TRBJ1-1 TRBD1 TRBV29-1 NA TGCAGCGTTGAACCCCAACCAGGGGGCGGTTTGACTGAAGCTTTCTTT CSVEPQPGGGLTEAFF
TRBJ1-1 NA TRBV19 NA TGTGCCAGTAGTATAGGGGGGCGAACCCTGAACACTGAAGCTTTCTTT CASSIGGRTLNTEAFF
TRBJ2-1 NA TRBV5-1 NA TGCGCCAGCAGCTTAGGGTCTAGGGACATTAATGAGCAGTTCTTC CASSLGSRDINEQFF
TRBJ1-2 TRBD1 TRBV24-1 few TGTGCCACCAGTGACCCCGGGACAGGGCATGGCTACACCTTC CATSDPGTGHGYTF
TRBJ1-2 NA TRBV5-5 NA TGTGCCAGCAGCTTGGCACATAACTATGGCTACACCTTC CASSLAHNYGYTF